Listed below are T cell receptor beta chains from one sample, sequenced in a study of identical twins. TCRdb analysed the 5' RACE reads with MiXCR anew, one entry per CDR3 protein. The repertoire holds 350,000 or so distinct CDR3 sequences, roughly 9% seen once, with 7.5% to 9.5% in the top ten. Sequencing was performed on naive T cells sorted from blood. Receptors were obtained from a woman aged 50 to 60 in good health. Each CDR3 is given with its conserved first and last residue. The order of the fields is D gene, CDR3 length, V gene, clone size, J gene, CDR3 protein, CDR3 DNA. D genes are given only for firm matches. Size values are once, few and many counts, or a class for expanded clones, and some rows have none.

-	12	TRBV18	-	TRBJ2-1	CASSLRLNEQFF	TGTGCCAGCTCATTGCGGCTGAATGAGCAGTTCTTC
-	15	TRBV3-1	-	TRBJ1-5	CASSQDRGGNQPQHF	TGTGCCAGCAGCCAAGACAGGGGAGGTAATCAGCCCCAGCATTTT
-	14	TRBV10-3	few	TRBJ2-3	CAISEKLSTDTQYF	TGTGCCATCAGTGAGAAGCTGAGCACAGATACGCAGTATTTT
-	11	TRBV12-3/TRBV12-4	many	TRBJ2-7	CASSFFYEQYF	TGTGCCAGCAGTTTTTTCTACGAGCAGTACTTC
-	13	TRBV5-1	many	TRBJ2-1	CASSFDGDNEQFF	TGCGCCAGCAGCTTTGACGGGGACAATGAGCAGTTCTTC
-	13	TRBV7-2	few	TRBJ2-2	CASSLEQTGELFF	TGTGCCAGCAGCTTAGAACAGACCGGGGAGCTGTTTTTT
-	13	TRBV4-1	-	TRBJ2-7	CASSQAYSYEQYF	TGCGCCAGCAGCCAGGCTTACTCCTACGAGCAGTACTTC
TRBD2	18	TRBV11-2	-	TRBJ2-5	CASSLELAGYSRMQTQYF	TGTGCCAGCAGCTTAGAACTAGCGGGATACTCGCGGATGCAGACCCAGTACTTC
-	13	TRBV12-3/TRBV12-4	few	TRBJ2-1	CASSTPHTAEQFF	TGTGCCAGCAGCACGCCCCATACCGCCGAGCAGTTCTTC
-	17	TRBV29-1	many	TRBJ2-1	CSVEGVDAGGSYNEQFF	TGCAGCGTTGAAGGGGTGGACGCAGGGGGGTCCTACAATGAGCAGTTCTTC
TRBD1	16	TRBV5-1	few	TRBJ1-1	CASSRPTGGRDTEAFF	TGCGCCAGCAGCCGACCGACAGGGGGCCGGGACACTGAAGCTTTCTTT
-	12	TRBV5-6	few	TRBJ1-2	CASSPSGIGYTF	TGTGCCAGCAGCCCGTCCGGAATCGGCTACACCTTC
TRBD2	17	TRBV12-3/TRBV12-4	many	TRBJ2-4	CASSDRTSGRAKNIQYF	TGTGCCAGCAGTGACAGGACTAGCGGGAGAGCCAAAAACATTCAGTACTTC
TRBD2	15	TRBV20-1	-	TRBJ2-1	CSATAGTSVYNEQFF	TGCAGTGCTACCGCCGGGACTAGCGTCTACAATGAGCAGTTCTTC
TRBD2	18	TRBV5-1	many	TRBJ2-3	CASSPQGAQTSGRDTQYF	TGCGCCAGCAGCCCGCAGGGGGCCCAGACTAGCGGGAGAGATACGCAGTATTTT
-	18	TRBV25-1	few	TRBJ2-1	CASSDHPTALAPYNEQFF	TGTGCCAGCAGTGATCACCCCACGGCTCTAGCTCCCTACAATGAGCAGTTCTTC
-	13	TRBV20-1	few	TRBJ1-1	CSASPDPGTEAFF	TGCAGTGCTAGCCCGGATCCGGGCACTGAAGCTTTCTTT
TRBD1	13	TRBV30	-	TRBJ2-5	CACEGQGAETQYF	TGTGCCTGCGAGGGACAGGGGGCTGAGACCCAGTACTTC
-	14	TRBV6-6	many	TRBJ2-7	CASSLSGALYEQYF	TGTGCCAGCAGTTTATCTGGGGCCCTCTACGAGCAGTACTTC
TRBD1	13	TRBV12-3/TRBV12-4	many	TRBJ2-5	CASAGGYQETQYF	TGTGCCAGCGCAGGGGGCTACCAAGAGACCCAGTACTTC
TRBD2	16	TRBV7-9	few	TRBJ2-3	CASSSHTGTSGRTQYF	TGTGCCAGCAGCTCACACACCGGGACTAGCGGGAGGACGCAGTATTTT
-	13	TRBV12-3/TRBV12-4	many	TRBJ2-2	CASSPWNGGELFF	TGTGCCAGCAGTCCTTGGAATGGAGGGGAGCTGTTTTTT
-	16	TRBV7-9	few	TRBJ2-5	CASSPPVWTNKRTQYF	TGTGCCAGCAGCCCCCCGGTCTGGACAAATAAGAGAACCCAGTACTTC
TRBD2	17	TRBV4-1	many	TRBJ2-1	CASSPTAPSGSMNEQFF	TGCGCCAGCAGCCCTACGGCACCCAGCGGGAGTATGAATGAGCAGTTCTTC
-	15	TRBV7-2	many	TRBJ2-3	CASSLGASVADTQYF	TGTGCCAGCAGCTTAGGAGCTAGTGTCGCAGATACGCAGTATTTT
TRBD2	18	TRBV6-5	-	TRBJ2-2	CASSYSIGTSGRKGELFF	TGTGCCAGCAGTTACTCGATCGGGACTAGCGGGAGGAAAGGGGAGCTGTTTTTT
-	15	TRBV4-1	many	TRBJ1-3	CASSQGGGTGNTIYF	TGCGCCAGCAGCCAAGGAGGAGGGACTGGAAACACCATATATTTT
-	13	TRBV19	few	TRBJ2-1	CASSITPTDEQFF	TGTGCCAGTAGTATAACCCCGACAGATGAGCAGTTCTTC
TRBD1	15	TRBV7-2	few	TRBJ2-2	CASSFFQGAGGELFF	TGTGCCAGCAGCTTCTTTCAGGGGGCGGGCGGGGAGCTGTTTTTT
-	16	TRBV18	many	TRBJ1-3	CASSPRTQFSGNTIYF	TGTGCCAGCTCACCACGGACTCAGTTTTCTGGAAACACCATATATTTT
TRBD2	14	TRBV20-1	-	TRBJ2-3	CSARGLARTDTQYF	TGCAGTGCTAGAGGACTAGCTAGGACAGATACGCAGTATTTT
-	14	TRBV12-3/TRBV12-4	few	TRBJ2-5	CASSGTNGPETQYF	TGTGCCAGCAGCGGGACAAATGGGCCCGAGACCCAGTACTTC
-	14	TRBV20-1	-	TRBJ2-2	CSARVQGAVGELFF	TGCAGTGCTAGAGTGCAGGGAGCGGTCGGGGAGCTGTTTTTT
-	13	TRBV11-2	few	TRBJ2-5	CASSLEAQETQYF	TGTGCCAGCAGCTTAGAAGCCCAAGAGACCCAGTACTTC
TRBD2	15	TRBV20-1	many	TRBJ2-4	CSASRLAGEGNIQYF	TGCAGTGCTTCCCGACTAGCGGGAGAGGGGAACATTCAGTACTTC
-	15	TRBV12-3/TRBV12-4	-	TRBJ1-6	CASSWTSSYNSPLHF	TGTGCCAGCAGTTGGACCAGCTCCTATAATTCACCCCTCCACTTT
-	12	TRBV5-1	many	TRBJ1-1	CASSLSAGAAFF	TGCGCCAGCAGCTTGTCCGCAGGGGCGGCTTTCTTT
-	15	TRBV10-3	few	TRBJ2-1	CAISPDPSDSNEQFF	TGTGCCATCAGCCCGGACCCTAGCGATTCCAATGAGCAGTTCTTC
TRBD1	14	TRBV12-3/TRBV12-4	-	TRBJ1-2	CASSFRQGSDGYTF	TGTGCCAGCAGTTTCCGACAGGGATCGGATGGCTACACCTTC
-	12	TRBV15	once	TRBJ1-1	CATSRDREMAFF	TGTGCCACCAGCAGAGATAGGGAGATGGCTTTCTTT
TRBD2	16	TRBV7-3	-	TRBJ2-1	CASSSPREATYNEQFF	TGTGCCAGCAGCTCCCCGCGGGAGGCAACCTACAATGAGCAGTTCTTC
TRBD1	15	TRBV2	-	TRBJ2-4	CASTTRDRGKNIQYF	TGTGCCAGCACTACTAGGGACAGGGGCAAAAACATTCAGTACTTC
-	14	TRBV5-1	many	TRBJ2-3	CASRPAGNTDTQYF	TGCGCCAGCCGCCCCGCGGGAAACACAGATACGCAGTATTTT